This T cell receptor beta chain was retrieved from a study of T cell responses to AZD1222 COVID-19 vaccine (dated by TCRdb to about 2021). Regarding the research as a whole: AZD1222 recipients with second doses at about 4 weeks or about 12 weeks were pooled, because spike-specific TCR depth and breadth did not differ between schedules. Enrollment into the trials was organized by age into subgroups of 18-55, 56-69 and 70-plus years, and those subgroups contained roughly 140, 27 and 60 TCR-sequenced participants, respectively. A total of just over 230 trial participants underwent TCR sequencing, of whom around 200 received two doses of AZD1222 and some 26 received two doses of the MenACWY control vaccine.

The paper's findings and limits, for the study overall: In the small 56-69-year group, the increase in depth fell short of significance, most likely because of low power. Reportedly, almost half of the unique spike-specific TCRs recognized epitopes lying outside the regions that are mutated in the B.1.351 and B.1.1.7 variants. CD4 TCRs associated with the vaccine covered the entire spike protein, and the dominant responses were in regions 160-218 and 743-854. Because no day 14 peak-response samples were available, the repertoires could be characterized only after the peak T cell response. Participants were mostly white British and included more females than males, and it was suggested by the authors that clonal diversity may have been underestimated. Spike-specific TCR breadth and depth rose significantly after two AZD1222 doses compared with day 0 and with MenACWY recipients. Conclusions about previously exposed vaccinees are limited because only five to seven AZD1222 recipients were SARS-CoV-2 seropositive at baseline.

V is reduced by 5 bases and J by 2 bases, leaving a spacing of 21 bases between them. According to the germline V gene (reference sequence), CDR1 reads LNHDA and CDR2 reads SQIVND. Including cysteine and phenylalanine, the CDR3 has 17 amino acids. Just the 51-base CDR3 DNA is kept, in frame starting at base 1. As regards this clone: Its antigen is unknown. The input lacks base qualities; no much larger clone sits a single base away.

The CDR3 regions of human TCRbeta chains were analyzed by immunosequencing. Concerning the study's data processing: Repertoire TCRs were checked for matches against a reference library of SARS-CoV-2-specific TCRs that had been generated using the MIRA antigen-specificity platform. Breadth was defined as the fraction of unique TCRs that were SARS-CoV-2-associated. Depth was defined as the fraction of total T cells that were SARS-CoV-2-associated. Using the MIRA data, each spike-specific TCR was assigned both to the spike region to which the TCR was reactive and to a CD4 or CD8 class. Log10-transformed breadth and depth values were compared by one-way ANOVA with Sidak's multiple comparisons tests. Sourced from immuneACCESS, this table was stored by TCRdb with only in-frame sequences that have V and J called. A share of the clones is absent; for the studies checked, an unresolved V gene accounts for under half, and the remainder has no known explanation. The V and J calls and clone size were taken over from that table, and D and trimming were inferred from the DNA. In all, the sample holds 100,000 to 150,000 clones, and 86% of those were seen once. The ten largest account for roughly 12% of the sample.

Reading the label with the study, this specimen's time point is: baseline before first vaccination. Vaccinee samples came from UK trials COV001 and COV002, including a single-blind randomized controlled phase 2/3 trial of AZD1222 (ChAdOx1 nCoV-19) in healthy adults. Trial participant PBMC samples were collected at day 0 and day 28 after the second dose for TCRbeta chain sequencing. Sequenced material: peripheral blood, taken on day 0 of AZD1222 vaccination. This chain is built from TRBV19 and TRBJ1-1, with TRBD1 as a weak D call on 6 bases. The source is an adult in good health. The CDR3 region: CASSSGTLREQNTEAFF. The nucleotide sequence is TGTGCCAGTAGTTCCGGGACACTCAGAGAGCAAAACACTGAAGCTTTCTTT.